This T cell receptor beta chain was found in a study of cytomegalovirus exposure and HLA in healthy donors. General study results and limits: Published work reported that the classifier diagnosed cytomegalovirus status with high specificity and sensitivity. It was confirmed in vitro that a few of the CMV-associated chains were specific for CMV antigens. TCR beta V- and J-gene trimming, according to a later analysis, was linked to a missense DCLRE1C variant. Another analysis was done later, and it associated 16,951 TCR beta sequences with HLA alleles at 0.05 false discovery rate.

Use of 60 Vbeta and 13 Jbeta primers characterized the PCR. Libraries were prepared by immunoSEQ multiplex PCR; TCRdb keeps only in-frame clonotypes and omits some of them. Of about 68,000 clones listed, 70% to 90% were seen once; the top ten hold around 7%. The CDR3 is 13 residues long. V gave up 5 bases and J gave up 3 bases, with 10 bases separating them. Germline CDR1 and CDR2: MNHNS and SASEGT. This clone showed up just a few times. Its antigen is not known. The rearrangement uses TRBV6-1 and TRBJ1-1; tentative D call: TRBD1 (6 bases). The TCR comes from a human donor in good health. The sequenced material came from PBMCs. CDR3 coding DNA: TGTGCCAGCAGTCCCAGGGGTGACACTGAAGCTTTCTTT. Translated: CASSPRGDTEAFF.